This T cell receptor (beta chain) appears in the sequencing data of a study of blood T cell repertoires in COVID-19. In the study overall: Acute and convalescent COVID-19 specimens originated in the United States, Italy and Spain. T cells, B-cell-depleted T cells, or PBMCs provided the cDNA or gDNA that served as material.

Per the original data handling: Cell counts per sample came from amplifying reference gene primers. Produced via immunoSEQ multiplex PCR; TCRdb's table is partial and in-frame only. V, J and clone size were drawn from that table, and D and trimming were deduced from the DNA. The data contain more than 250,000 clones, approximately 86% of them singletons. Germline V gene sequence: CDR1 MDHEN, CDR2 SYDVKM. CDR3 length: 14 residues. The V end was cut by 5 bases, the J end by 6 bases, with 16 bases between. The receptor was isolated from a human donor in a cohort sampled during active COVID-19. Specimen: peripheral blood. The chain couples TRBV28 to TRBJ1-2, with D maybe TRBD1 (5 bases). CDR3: CASSGSRVVNGYTF. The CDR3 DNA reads TGTGCCAGCAGTGGGTCCAGGGTCGTCAATGGCTACACCTTC.